Listed below are T cell receptor beta chains from one sample, sequenced in a study of cytomegalovirus exposure and HLA in healthy donors. Produced via immunoSEQ multiplex PCR; TCRdb's table is partial and in-frame only. The sample contains 120,000 or so clones, around 87% of which appear only once. Sequencing input: PBMCs. These receptors were obtained from a woman in her 30s in good health and CMV-seropositive. Each CDR3 is given with its conserved first and last residue. Clone size appears in some rows only: once, few, many, or a class for an expanded clone.

v_call: TRBV7-6
clone_size: -
cdr3_aa: CASSSGTSGGLSTDTQYF

v_call: TRBV10-2
clone_size: -
cdr3_aa: CASSESQGGLGNQPQHF

v_call: TRBV10-3
clone_size: -
cdr3_aa: CAISTGGANTEAFF

v_call: TRBV9
clone_size: -
cdr3_aa: CASSPQGVTKEQFF

v_call: TRBV6-6
clone_size: -
cdr3_aa: CASSYRGTGGTEAFF

v_call: TRBV2
clone_size: -
cdr3_aa: CATQGHSNTGELFF

v_call: TRBV4-3
clone_size: few
cdr3_aa: CASSQDGGHSGANVLTF

v_call: TRBV4-1
clone_size: -
cdr3_aa: CASSHTTGVAFF

v_call: TRBV19
clone_size: -
cdr3_aa: CASSTRQGAMDEQYF

v_call: TRBV18
clone_size: -
cdr3_aa: CASSPPSGGTYEQYF

v_call: TRBV4-1
clone_size: -
cdr3_aa: CASSQQGANTGELFF

v_call: TRBV2
clone_size: -
cdr3_aa: CASSALAGSYEQYF

v_call: TRBV7-6
clone_size: once
cdr3_aa: CASSLFPQVLAPETTDEQFF

v_call: TRBV30
clone_size: -
cdr3_aa: CAWTSPGQGGYGYTF

v_call: TRBV25-1
clone_size: -
cdr3_aa: CASRGQGGELFF

v_call: TRBV7-9
clone_size: -
cdr3_aa: CASSPDRDIQYF

v_call: TRBV6-1
clone_size: -
cdr3_aa: CASSEAGSQGSYEQYF

v_call: TRBV6-4
clone_size: -
cdr3_aa: CASSEHGQANTQYF

v_call: TRBV5-4
clone_size: -
cdr3_aa: CASSPSGASLEQYF

v_call: TRBV15
clone_size: -
cdr3_aa: CATSRRQGWEQYF

v_call: TRBV9
clone_size: -
cdr3_aa: CASSPGGVFFGEQYF

v_call: TRBV6-5
clone_size: once
cdr3_aa: CASSYGAMQFF

v_call: TRBV29-1
clone_size: -
cdr3_aa: CSVPGASTDTQYF

v_call: TRBV4-3
clone_size: -
cdr3_aa: CASSQDQNSIYGYTF

v_call: TRBV6-5
clone_size: -
cdr3_aa: CASRDGGSNQPQHF

v_call: TRBV5-1
clone_size: -
cdr3_aa: CASSLDGQGGYGYTF

v_call: TRBV5-1
clone_size: -
cdr3_aa: CASSLGLADSYEQYF

v_call: TRBV28
clone_size: -
cdr3_aa: CASSSLFGYTF